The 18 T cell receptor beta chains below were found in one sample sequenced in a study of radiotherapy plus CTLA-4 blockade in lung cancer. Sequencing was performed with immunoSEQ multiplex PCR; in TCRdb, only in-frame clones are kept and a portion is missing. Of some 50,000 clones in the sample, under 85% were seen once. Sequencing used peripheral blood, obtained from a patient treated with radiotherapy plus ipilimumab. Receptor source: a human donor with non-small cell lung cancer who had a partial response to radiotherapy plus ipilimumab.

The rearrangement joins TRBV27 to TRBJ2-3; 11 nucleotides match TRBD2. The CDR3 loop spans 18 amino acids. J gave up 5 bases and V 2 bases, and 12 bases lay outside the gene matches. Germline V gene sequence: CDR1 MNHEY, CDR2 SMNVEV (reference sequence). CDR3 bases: TGTGCCAGCAGTTTACGGGCTAGCGGGGGGCTTGGAAGAGATACGCAGTATTTT. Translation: CASSLRASGGLGRDTQYF.

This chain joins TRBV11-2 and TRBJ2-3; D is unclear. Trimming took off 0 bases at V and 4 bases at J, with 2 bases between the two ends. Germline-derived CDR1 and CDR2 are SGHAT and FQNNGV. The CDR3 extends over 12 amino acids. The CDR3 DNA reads TGTGCCAGCAGCTTAGACTCAGATACGCAGTATTTT. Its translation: CASSLDSDTQYF.

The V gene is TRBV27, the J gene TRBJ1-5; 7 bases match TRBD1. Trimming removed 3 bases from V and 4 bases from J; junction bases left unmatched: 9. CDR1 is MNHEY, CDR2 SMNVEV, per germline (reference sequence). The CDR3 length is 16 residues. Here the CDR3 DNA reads TGTGCCAGCAGTTTGGACCCGACAGGGAAAAATCAGCCCCAGCATTTT. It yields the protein CASSLDPTGKNQPQHF.

The chain's CDR3 is CASSYRGGTGELFF. The DNA of the CDR3 is TGTGCCAGCAGTTACAGGGGTGGCACCGGGGAGCTGTTTTTT. The rearrangement uses TRBV6-5 and TRBJ2-2; the D gene is possibly TRBD1 (5 bases). Trimming removed 2 bases at V and 4 bases at J, with 8 bases between. The CDR3 is 14 residues long. The germline gives CDR1 MNHEY, CDR2 SVGAGI.

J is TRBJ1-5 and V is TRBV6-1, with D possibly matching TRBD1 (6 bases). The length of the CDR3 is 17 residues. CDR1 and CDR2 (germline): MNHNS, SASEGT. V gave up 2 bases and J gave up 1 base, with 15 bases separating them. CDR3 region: CASSERVGGASNQPQHF. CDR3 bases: TGTGCCAGCAGTGAAAGAGTAGGGGGGGCGAGCAATCAGCCCCAGCATTTT.

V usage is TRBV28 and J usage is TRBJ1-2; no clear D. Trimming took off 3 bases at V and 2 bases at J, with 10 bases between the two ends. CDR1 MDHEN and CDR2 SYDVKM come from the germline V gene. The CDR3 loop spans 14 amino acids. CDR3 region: CASSFVNGNYGYTF. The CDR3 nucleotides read TGTGCCAGCAGTTTTGTAAACGGGAACTATGGCTACACCTTC.

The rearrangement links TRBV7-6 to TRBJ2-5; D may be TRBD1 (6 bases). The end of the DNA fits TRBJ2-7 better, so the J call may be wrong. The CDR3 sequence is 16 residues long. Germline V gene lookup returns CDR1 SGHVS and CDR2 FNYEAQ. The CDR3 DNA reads TGTGCCAGCAGCCCTATAAGGGGGAGTAACACCTACGAGCAGTACTTC. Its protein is CASSPIRGSNTYEQYF.

The DNA of the CDR3 is TGTGCCAGCAGTTCCCCTTTAACAGGGTTGAACTACGAGCAGTACTTC. This encodes CASSSPLTGLNYEQYF. V usage is TRBV6-6 and J usage is TRBJ2-7, with D maybe TRBD1 (6 bases). Germline loops: CDR1 MNHNY, CDR2 SVGAGI (reference sequence). The CDR3 has 16 residues. The ends were cut back, 4 bases at V and 3 bases at J, with 19 bases in the middle.

Here the CDR3 reads CASSIPGARANEQFF. In nucleotides, the CDR3 is TGTGCCAGTAGTATACCAGGGGCCCGAGCCAATGAGCAGTTCTTC. The chain links TRBV19 to TRBJ2-1; a possible D gene is TRBD1 (6 bases). This CDR3 contains 15 residues. V shed 2 bases and J shed 6 bases, with 14 bases lying between them. CDR1 is LNHDA, CDR2 SQIVND, per germline (reference sequence).

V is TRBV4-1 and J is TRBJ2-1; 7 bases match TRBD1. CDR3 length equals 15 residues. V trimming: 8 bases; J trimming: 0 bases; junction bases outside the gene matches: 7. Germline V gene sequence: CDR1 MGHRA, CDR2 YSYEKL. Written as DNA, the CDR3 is TGCGCCAGCCAGCCGGACAGGAGCTCCTACAATGAGCAGTTCTTC. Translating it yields CASQPDRSSYNEQFF.

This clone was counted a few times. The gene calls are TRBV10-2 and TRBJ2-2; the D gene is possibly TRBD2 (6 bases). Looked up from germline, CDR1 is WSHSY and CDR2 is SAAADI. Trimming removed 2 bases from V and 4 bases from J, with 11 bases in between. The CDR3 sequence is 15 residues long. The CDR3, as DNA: TGCGCCAGCAGTGAGAAGCGGGTGGGCACCGGGGAGCTGTTTTTT. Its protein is CASSEKRVGTGELFF.

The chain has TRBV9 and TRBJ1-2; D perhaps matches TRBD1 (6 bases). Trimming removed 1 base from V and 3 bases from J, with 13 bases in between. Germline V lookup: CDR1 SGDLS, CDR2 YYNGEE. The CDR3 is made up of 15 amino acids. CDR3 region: CASSVRGASDYGYTF. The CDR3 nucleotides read TGTGCCAGCAGCGTACGGGGGGCCTCCGACTATGGCTACACCTTC.

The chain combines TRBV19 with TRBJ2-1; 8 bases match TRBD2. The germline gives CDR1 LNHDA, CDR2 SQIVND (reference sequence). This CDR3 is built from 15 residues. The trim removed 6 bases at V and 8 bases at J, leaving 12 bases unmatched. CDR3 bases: TGTGCCAGTAGCCTTAGCGGGGAAGGAATCCATGAGCAGTTCTTC. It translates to CASSLSGEGIHEQFF. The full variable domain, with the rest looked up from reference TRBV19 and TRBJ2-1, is DGGITQSPKYLFRKEGQNVTLSCEQNLNHDAMYWYRQDPGQGLRLIYYSQIVNDFQKGDIAEGYSVSREKKESFPLTVTSAQKNPTAFYLCASSLSGEGIHEQFFGPGTRLTVL.

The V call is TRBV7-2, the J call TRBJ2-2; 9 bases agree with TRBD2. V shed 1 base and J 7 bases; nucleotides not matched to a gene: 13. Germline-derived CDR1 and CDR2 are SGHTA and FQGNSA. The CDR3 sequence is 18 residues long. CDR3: CASSLEWAGGPRGGELFF. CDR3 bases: TGTGCCAGCAGCTTAGAGTGGGCGGGGGGGCCTCGTGGCGGGGAGCTGTTTTTT.

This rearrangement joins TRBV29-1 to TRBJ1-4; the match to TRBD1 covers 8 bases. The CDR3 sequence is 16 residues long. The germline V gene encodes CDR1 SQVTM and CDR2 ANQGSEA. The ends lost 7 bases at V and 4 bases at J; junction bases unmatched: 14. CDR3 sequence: CSALGRDRLLNEKLFF. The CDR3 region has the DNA TGCAGCGCACTAGGCAGGGACAGGCTCCTTAATGAAAAACTGTTTTTT.

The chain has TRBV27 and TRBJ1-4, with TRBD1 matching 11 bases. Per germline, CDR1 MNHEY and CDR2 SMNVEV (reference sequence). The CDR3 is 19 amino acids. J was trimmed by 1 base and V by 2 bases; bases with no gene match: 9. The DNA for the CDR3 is TGTGCCAGCAGTTTAAAGGGATGGACAGGGGGCGTAACTAATGAAAAACTGTTTTTT. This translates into CASSLKGWTGGVTNEKLFF. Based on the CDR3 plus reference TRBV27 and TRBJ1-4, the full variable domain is EAQVTQNPRYLITVTGKKLTVTCSQNMNHEYMSWYRQDPGLGLRQIYYSMNVEVTDKGDVPEGYKVSRKEKRNFPLILESPSPNQTSLYFCASSLKGWTGGVTNEKLFFGSGTQLSVL.

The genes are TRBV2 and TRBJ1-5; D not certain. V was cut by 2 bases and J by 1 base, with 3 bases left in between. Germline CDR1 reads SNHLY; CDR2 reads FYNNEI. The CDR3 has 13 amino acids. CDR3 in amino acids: CASSERSNQPQHF. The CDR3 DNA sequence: TGTGCCAGCAGTGAACGGAGCAATCAGCCCCAGCATTTT.

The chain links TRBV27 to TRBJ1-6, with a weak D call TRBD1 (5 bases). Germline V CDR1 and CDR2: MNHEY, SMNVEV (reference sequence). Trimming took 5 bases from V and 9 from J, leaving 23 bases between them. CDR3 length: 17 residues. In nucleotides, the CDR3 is TGTGCCAGCAGTCTCCTTAGAATGGGGACCGGGGGTTCACCCCTCCACTTT. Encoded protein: CASSLLRMGTGGSPLHF.